The 24 T cell receptor beta chains below were found in one sample sequenced in a study of shared clonotypes between healthy human individuals. Profiling relied on immunoSEQ multiplex PCR, and the TCRdb table lists in-frame clones only, not all of them. The data contain 1.4 million or so clones, around 98.5% of them singletons. Sequenced: naive CD4+ T cells sorted from blood. The subset denotes: CD45RA+ positively selected. These receptors were collected from a man in his thirties or forties in good health.

The rearrangement joins TRBV9 to TRBJ2-7; D is ambiguous. Germline CDR1 and CDR2: SGDLS and YYNGEE. The CDR3 is made up of 15 amino acids. V was shortened by 3 bases and J by 7 bases, with 20 bases between the two germline ends. In DNA form, the CDR3 reads TGTGCCAGCAGCGATCAGCCCGCGCCCAATACGGAGCAGTACTTC. This encodes CASSDQPAPNTEQYF.

The V gene is TRBV6-1, the J gene TRBJ1-5; unclear D gene. V dropped 1 base and J dropped 6 bases, with 10 bases sitting between them. Germline V lookup: CDR1 MNHNS, CDR2 SASEGT. CDR3 length: 14 residues. CDR3 protein: CASSEEEGVQPQHF. Written as DNA, the CDR3 is TGTGCCAGCAGTGAAGAAGAGGGCGTTCAGCCCCAGCATTTT.

This chain links TRBV28 with TRBJ1-3, with 8 bases matching TRBD1. The germline V gene has CDR1 MDHEN and CDR2 SYDVKM. V shed 4 bases, J shed 2 bases, and the junction held 7 bases outside the gene matches. The CDR3 totals 16 residues. CDR3 coding DNA: TGTGCCAGCAGTTCAACGGGGACAGGTACTGGAAACACCATATATTTT. Amino acids: CASSSTGTGTGNTIYF.

This chain uses TRBV28 with TRBJ1-5; TRBD1 is a possible D gene (5 bases). Trimming left V 7 bases short and J 13 bases short, with 17 bases between. Per the germline V gene, CDR1 is MDHEN and CDR2 is SYDVKM. The CDR3 is made up of 12 amino acids. The CDR3 sequence is CASKSTGTEQHF. CDR3 in DNA: TGTGCCAGCAAATCGACCGGGACGGAGCAGCATTTT.

The CDR3 region has the DNA TGTGCCACCAGCACGGACGACAGGGGGGTAGCTAATGAAAAACTGTTTTTT. It is translated as CATSTDDRGVANEKLFF. The genes are TRBV15 and TRBJ1-4, with 9 bases lining up with TRBD1. V trimming: 4 bases; J trimming: 3 bases; junction bases outside the gene matches: 9. Germline CDR1 reads LNHNV; CDR2 reads YYDKDF (reference sequence). This CDR3 comprises 17 residues.

V gene TRBV16 combines with J gene TRBJ1-3; D unresolved. Looked up from germline, CDR1 is KGHSY and CDR2 is FQNENV. This CDR3 has 16 amino acids. V was shortened by 4 bases and J by 0 bases, with 13 bases between the two germline ends. The CDR3 sequence is CASSLFLPNSGNTIYF. CDR3 bases: TGTGCCAGCAGCCTTTTCCTACCAAACTCTGGAAACACCATATATTTT. The variable domain in full, with the rest retrieved from reference TRBV16 and TRBJ1-3, is GEEVAQTPKHLVRGEGQKAKLYCAPIKGHSYVFWYQQVLKNEFKFLISFQNENVFDETGMPKERFSAKCLPNSPCSLEIQATKLEDSAVYFCASSLFLPNSGNTIYFGEGSWLTVV.

The chain uses TRBV18 and TRBJ2-7; no reliable D call. This CDR3 is 14 amino acids long. Trimming removed 5 bases from V and 4 bases from J, with 15 bases in between. Germline CDR1 KGHSH, CDR2 LQKENI. Here the CDR3 reads CASSGPGVGYEQYF. CDR3 coding DNA: TGTGCCAGCTCAGGCCCGGGCGTTGGTTACGAGCAGTACTTC. Full variable domain (missing parts from reference TRBV18 and TRBJ2-7): NAGVMQNPRHLVRRRGQEARLRCSPMKGHSHVYWYRQLPEEGLKFMVYLQKENIIDESGMPKERFSAEFPKEGPSILRIQQVVRGDSAAYFCASSGPGVGYEQYFGPGTRLTVT.

DNA for the CDR3: TGCGCCAGCAGCTCTGGCATTGGAAACACCATATATTTT. Translated, it gives CASSSGIGNTIYF. The chain uses TRBV5-1 and TRBJ1-3; D gene ambiguous. The CDR3 is 13 residues long. Germline CDR1 is SGHRS and CDR2 is YFSETQ. V was clipped by 3 bases and J by 3 bases, with 7 bases between them.

The rearrangement joins TRBV2 to TRBJ2-7; 10 bases match TRBD2. Germline V gives CDR1 SNHLY, CDR2 FYNNEI. The J segment lost 4 bases and the V segment lost 5 bases, leaving 5 bases of the junction unmatched. CDR3 length equals 14 residues. CDR3 bases: TGTGCCAGCAGTCTAGGGACTAGCGAATACGAGCAGTACTTC. It yields the protein CASSLGTSEYEQYF.

This clone has just one count. At the DNA level, this CDR3 is encoded by other sequences in the same sample as well. The chain is built from TRBV18 and TRBJ2-7; TRBD2 aligns across 10 bases. Per the germline V gene, CDR1 is KGHSH and CDR2 is LQKENI. With 0 bases clipped from V and 2 bases from J, the junction kept 1 base outside the gene matches. This CDR3 region has 15 residues. The CDR3 loop is CASSPPSGRAYEQYF. The DNA for the CDR3 is TGTGCCAGCTCACCACCCAGCGGGAGGGCCTACGAGCAGTACTTC.

The CDR3 DNA sequence: TGTGCCAGCAGTGTAAACTTCGGGGACTATGGCTACACCTTC. Translating gives CASSVNFGDYGYTF. The chain is built from TRBV6-4 and TRBJ1-2; D is undetermined. The CDR3 contains 14 residues. Looked up from germline, CDR1 is MRHNA and CDR2 is SNTAGT. V was shortened by 4 bases and J by 3 bases, with 12 bases between the two germline ends.

This chain links TRBV5-1 with TRBJ2-7; D call uncertain. This CDR3 is built from 15 residues. Germline-derived CDR1 and CDR2 are SGHRS and YFSETQ. V was shortened by 0 bases and J by 1 base, with 11 bases between the two germline ends. Here the CDR3 DNA reads TGCGCCAGCAGCTTGGGACGGGCAGTTTCCTACGAGCAGTACTTC. It encodes CASSLGRAVSYEQYF.

The count of this clone is one. The CDR3, as DNA: TGTGCCAGCTCACCCTCGAGAAGGGACACTGAAGCTTTCTTT. Translation gives CASSPSRRDTEAFF. The V gene is TRBV18, the J gene TRBJ1-1; D is ambiguous. The length of the CDR3 is 14 residues. Germline V lookup: CDR1 KGHSH, CDR2 LQKENI. V lost 3 bases, J lost 3 bases, and 11 bases lay in between.

Comment on this clone: This sample also contains other DNA sequences that code for the same CDR3. The chain links TRBV7-3 to TRBJ2-1; D unresolved. V gave up 0 bases and J gave up 3 bases, with 3 bases separating them. Looked up from germline, CDR1 is SGHTA and CDR2 is FQGTGA. The length of the CDR3 is 13 residues. For the CDR3, the DNA is TGTGCCAGCAGCTTAACCAGCTACAATGAGCAGTTCTTC. Amino acids: CASSLTSYNEQFF. The full variable domain, with the rest looked up from reference TRBV7-3 and TRBJ2-1, is GAGVSQTPSNKVTEKGKYVELRCDPISGHTALYWYRQSLGQGPEFLIYFQGTGAADDSGLPNDRFFAVRPEGSVSTLKIQRTERGDSAVYLCASSLTSYNEQFFGPGTRLTVL.

This chain joins TRBV6-1 and TRBJ1-2, with D uncertain. Germline values: CDR1 MNHNS, CDR2 SASEGT. The CDR3 has 13 amino acids. V was shortened by 5 bases and J by 5 bases, with 12 bases between the two germline ends. CDR3 bases: TGTGCCAGCAGTCTGACAAATGGGTATGGCTACACCTTC. Its protein product is CASSLTNGYGYTF.

V is TRBV30 and J is TRBJ2-3, with 11 bases fitting TRBD2. Trimming removed 7 bases from V and 3 bases from J; junction bases left unmatched: 3. Per the germline V gene, CDR1 is GTSNPN and CDR2 is SVGIG (reference sequence). The CDR3 is 13 amino acids. The CDR3, as DNA: TGTGCCTCCGGGACTAGCGGAACAGATACGCAGTATTTT. It encodes CASGTSGTDTQYF.

This sequence joins TRBV2 and TRBJ2-1; D is tentatively TRBD1 or TRBD2 (5 bases each). Per the germline V gene, CDR1 is SNHLY and CDR2 is FYNNEI. V lost 7 bases to trimming and J lost 2 bases, with 9 bases between them. This CDR3 is built from 13 residues. The CDR3 region is CASTGAAYNEQFF. The CDR3 nucleotides read TGTGCCAGCACCGGGGCCGCCTACAATGAGCAGTTCTTC.

The V gene is TRBV5-8, the J gene TRBJ1-1; perhaps TRBD1 as D (5 bases). The germline gives CDR1 SGHTS, CDR2 YDEGEE. The CDR3 totals 15 residues. The V and J ends lost 1 base and 3 bases respectively, with 13 bases between them. The CDR3: CASSLRWGGDTEAFF. The CDR3 coding sequence is TGTGCCAGCAGCTTGAGATGGGGAGGGGACACTGAAGCTTTCTTT.

V usage is TRBV29-1 and J usage is TRBJ2-7; D may be TRBD1 or TRBD2 (5 bases each). The germline V and J ends were trimmed by 4 bases and 3 bases, with 16 bases remaining between them. Germline CDR1 is SQVTM and CDR2 is ANQGSEA. The CDR3 consists of 14 residues. The DNA of the CDR3 is TGCAGCGTTGGTCTGCAGGGACGAGGCTACGAGCAGTACTTC. This gives the protein CSVGLQGRGYEQYF.

V usage is TRBV10-3 and J usage is TRBJ2-5; D is possibly TRBD2 (6 bases). The CDR3 totals 15 residues. Germline V gene sequence: CDR1 ENHRY, CDR2 SYGVKD. The V and J ends lost 3 bases and 5 bases respectively, with 16 bases between them. CDR3 in amino acids: CAISESRTAGETQYF. The CDR3 region has the DNA TGTGCCATCAGTGAATCAAGGACGGCGGGGGAGACCCAGTACTTC.

The gene calls are TRBV27 and TRBJ1-4; D is unclear. The V and J ends lost 3 bases and 0 bases respectively, with 5 bases between them. Germline V gene data show CDR1 as MNHEY and CDR2 as SMNVEV (reference sequence). This CDR3 is built from 14 residues. The CDR3 DNA reads as TGTGCCAGCAGTTTGGCCTCAACTAATGAAAAACTGTTTTTT. It encodes CASSLASTNEKLFF.

CDR3 bases: TGTGCCAGCAGTTTACCGGGACTACCTATGGATGAGCAGTTCTTC. As protein: CASSLPGLPMDEQFF. This chain joins TRBV27 and TRBJ2-1, with 7 bases identical to TRBD2. V dropped 2 bases and J dropped 8; count of bases not matched to a gene: 9. Germline values: CDR1 MNHEY, CDR2 SMNVEV (reference sequence). The CDR3 is 15 amino acids.

This clone was seen a single time. V gene TRBV5-1 combines with J gene TRBJ1-1; D is perhaps TRBD1 (6 bases). The V end lost 3 bases, the J end lost 0 bases, and 12 bases lay between the germline ends. The length of the CDR3 is 15 residues. The germline V gene encodes CDR1 SGHRS and CDR2 YFSETQ. The CDR3 DNA follows: TGCGCCAGCAGCTACACAGGGAACATGAACACTGAAGCTTTCTTT. This translates into CASSYTGNMNTEAFF.

The DNA of the CDR3 is TGCAGCGTTGCCTTGATACTCACAGATACGCAGTATTTT. It codes for CSVALILTDTQYF. The chain is built from TRBV29-1 and TRBJ2-3; no firm D call. Between the trimmed V and J ends, which lost 4 bases and 2 bases, there was a span of 10 bases. CDR1 and CDR2 (germline): SQVTM, ANQGSEA. There are 13 residues in the CDR3.